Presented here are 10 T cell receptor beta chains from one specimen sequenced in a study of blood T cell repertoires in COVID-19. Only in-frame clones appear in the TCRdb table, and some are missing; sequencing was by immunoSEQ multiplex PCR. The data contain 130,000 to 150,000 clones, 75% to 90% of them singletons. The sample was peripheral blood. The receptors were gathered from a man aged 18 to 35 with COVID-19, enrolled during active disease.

CDR3 nucleotides: TGTGCCAGCAGTCTTTCACTAGGGCGGGAGACCCAGTACTTC. Translation: CASSLSLGRETQYF. The chain employs TRBV27 and TRBJ2-5; weak D call: TRBD2 (5 bases). CDR1 MNHEY and CDR2 SMNVEV come from the germline V gene (reference sequence). CDR3 length equals 14 residues. V lost 5 bases, J lost 5 bases, and 15 bases lay in between.

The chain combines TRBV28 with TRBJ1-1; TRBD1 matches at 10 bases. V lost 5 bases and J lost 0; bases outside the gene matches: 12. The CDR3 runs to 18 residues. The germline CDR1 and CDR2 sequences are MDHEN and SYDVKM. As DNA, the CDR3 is TGTGCCAGCAGTCGCCCTAAGGGGACAGGGGCCCTGAACACTGAAGCTTTCTTT. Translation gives CASSRPKGTGALNTEAFF.

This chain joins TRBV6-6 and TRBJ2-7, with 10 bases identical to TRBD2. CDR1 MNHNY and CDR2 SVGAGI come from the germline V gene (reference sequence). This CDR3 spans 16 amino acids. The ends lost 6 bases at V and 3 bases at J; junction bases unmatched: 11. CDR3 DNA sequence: TGTGCCAGCAGATCCTCTACTAGCGGGGCGGGCTACGAGCAGTACTTC. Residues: CASRSSTSGAGYEQYF.

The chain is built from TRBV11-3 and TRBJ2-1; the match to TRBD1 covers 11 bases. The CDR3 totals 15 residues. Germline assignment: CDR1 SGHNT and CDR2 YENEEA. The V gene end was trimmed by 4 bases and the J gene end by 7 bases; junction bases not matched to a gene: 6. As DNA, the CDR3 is TGTGCCAGCAGCTCAGGGACAGGGGGAAGGAATGAGCAGTTCTTC. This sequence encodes CASSSGTGGRNEQFF.

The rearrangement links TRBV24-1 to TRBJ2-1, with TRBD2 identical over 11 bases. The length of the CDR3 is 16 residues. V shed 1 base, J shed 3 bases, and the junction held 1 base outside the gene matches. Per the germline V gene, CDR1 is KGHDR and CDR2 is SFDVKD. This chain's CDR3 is CATSDFGLAGYNEQFF. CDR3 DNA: TGTGCCACCAGTGATTTTGGACTAGCGGGCTACAATGAGCAGTTCTTC.

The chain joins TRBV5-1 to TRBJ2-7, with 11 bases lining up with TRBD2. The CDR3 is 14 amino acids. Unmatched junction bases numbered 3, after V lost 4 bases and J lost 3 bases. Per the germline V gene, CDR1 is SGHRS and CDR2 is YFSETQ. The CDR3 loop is CASSMGLADYEQYF. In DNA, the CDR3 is TGCGCCAGCAGCATGGGACTAGCGGACTACGAGCAGTACTTC. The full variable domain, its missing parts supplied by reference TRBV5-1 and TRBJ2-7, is KAGVTQTPRYLIKTRGQQVTLSCSPISGHRSVSWYQQTPGQGLQFLFEYFSETQRNKGNFPGRFSGRQFSNSRSEMNVSTLELGDSALYLCASSMGLADYEQYFGPGTRLTVT.

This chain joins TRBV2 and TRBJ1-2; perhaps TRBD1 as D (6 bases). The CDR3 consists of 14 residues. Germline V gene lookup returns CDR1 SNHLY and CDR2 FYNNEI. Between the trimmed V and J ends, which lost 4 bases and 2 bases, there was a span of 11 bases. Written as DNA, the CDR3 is TGTGCCAGCAGTGTTCGGGACACCAACTATGGCTACACCTTC. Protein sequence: CASSVRDTNYGYTF.

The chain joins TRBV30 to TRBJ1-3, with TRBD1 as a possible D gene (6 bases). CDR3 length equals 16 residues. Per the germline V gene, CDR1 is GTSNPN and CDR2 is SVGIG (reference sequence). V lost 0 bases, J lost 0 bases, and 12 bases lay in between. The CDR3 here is CAWSVGTPSSGNTIYF. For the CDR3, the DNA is TGTGCCTGGAGTGTAGGGACACCGAGCTCTGGAAACACCATATATTTT.

CDR3 protein: CAISRTPSSYEQYF. CDR3 sequence (DNA): TGTGCCATCAGTCGGACTCCCAGCTCCTACGAGCAGTACTTC. The rearrangement uses TRBV10-3 and TRBJ2-7; the D gene is possibly TRBD2 (5 bases). Germline V gene lookup returns CDR1 ENHRY and CDR2 SYGVKD. V gave up 5 bases and J gave up 0 bases, with 11 bases separating them. The CDR3 is 14 residues long.

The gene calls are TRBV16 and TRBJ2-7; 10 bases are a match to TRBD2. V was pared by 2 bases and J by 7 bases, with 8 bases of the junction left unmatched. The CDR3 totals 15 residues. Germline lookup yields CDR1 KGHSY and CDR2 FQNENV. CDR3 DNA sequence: TGTGCCAGCAGCCAAGGACTAGCGGTGCAGGGGGAGCAGTACTTC. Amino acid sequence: CASSQGLAVQGEQYF.